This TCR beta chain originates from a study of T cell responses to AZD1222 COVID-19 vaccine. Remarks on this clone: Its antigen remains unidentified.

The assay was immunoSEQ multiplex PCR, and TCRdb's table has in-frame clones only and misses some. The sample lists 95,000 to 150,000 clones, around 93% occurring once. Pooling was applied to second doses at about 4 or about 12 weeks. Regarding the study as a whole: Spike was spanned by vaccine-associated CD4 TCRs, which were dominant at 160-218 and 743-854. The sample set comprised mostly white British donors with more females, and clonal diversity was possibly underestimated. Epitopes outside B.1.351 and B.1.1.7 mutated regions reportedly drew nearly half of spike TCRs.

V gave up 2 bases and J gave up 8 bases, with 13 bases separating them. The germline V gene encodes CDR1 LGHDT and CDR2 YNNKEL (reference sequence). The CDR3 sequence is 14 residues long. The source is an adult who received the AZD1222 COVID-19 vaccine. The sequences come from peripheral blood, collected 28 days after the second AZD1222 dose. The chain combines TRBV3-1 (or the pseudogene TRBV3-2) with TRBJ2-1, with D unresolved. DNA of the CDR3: TGTGCCAGCAGCCAAAGTAGAGGTGTGGATGAGCAGTTCTTC. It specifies CASSQSRGVDEQFF.